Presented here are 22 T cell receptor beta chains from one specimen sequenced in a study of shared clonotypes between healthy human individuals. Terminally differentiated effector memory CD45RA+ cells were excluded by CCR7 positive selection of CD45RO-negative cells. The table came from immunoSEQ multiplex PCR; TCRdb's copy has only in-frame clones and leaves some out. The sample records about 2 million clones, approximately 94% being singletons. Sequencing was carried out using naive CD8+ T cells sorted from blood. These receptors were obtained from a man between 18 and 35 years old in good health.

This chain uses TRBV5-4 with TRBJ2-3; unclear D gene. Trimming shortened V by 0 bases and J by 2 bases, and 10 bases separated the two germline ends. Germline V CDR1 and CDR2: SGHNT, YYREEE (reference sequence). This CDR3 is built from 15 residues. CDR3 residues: CASSLGQLSTDTQYF. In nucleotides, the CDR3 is TGTGCCAGCAGCTTGGGGCAGTTATCCACAGATACGCAGTATTTT.

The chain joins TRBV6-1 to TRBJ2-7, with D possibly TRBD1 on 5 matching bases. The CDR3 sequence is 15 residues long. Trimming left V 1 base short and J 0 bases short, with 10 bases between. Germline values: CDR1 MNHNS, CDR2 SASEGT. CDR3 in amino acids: CASSEDRTSSYEQYF. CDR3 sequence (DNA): TGTGCCAGCAGTGAAGACAGGACCAGCTCCTACGAGCAGTACTTC.

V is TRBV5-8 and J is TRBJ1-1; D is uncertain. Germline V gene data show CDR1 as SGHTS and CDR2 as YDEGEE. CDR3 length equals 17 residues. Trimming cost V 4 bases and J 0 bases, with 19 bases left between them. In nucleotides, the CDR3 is TGTGCCAGCAGCGGACTACGGCAGGCACCCATGAACACTGAAGCTTTCTTT. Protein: CASSGLRQAPMNTEAFF.

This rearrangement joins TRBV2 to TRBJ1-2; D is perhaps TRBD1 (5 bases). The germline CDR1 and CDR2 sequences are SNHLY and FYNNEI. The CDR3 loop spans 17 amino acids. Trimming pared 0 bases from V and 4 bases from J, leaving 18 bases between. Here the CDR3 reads CASSEALLGVGSYGYTF. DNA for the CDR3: TGTGCCAGCAGTGAAGCGCTTCTGGGGGTGGGTTCCTATGGCTACACCTTC.

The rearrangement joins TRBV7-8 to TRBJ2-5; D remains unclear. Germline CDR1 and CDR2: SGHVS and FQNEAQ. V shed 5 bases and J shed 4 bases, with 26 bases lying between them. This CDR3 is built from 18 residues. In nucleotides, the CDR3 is TGTGCCAGCAGCCCACCCATCCTTTATTCCTCGGCCCCAGAGACCCAGTACTTC. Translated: CASSPPILYSSAPETQYF. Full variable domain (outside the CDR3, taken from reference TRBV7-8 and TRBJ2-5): GAGVSQSPRYKVAKRGQDVALRCDPISGHVSLFWYQQALGQGPEFLTYFQNEAQLDKSGLPSDRFFAERPEGSVSTLKIQRTQQEDSAVYLCASSPPILYSSAPETQYFGPGTRLLVL.

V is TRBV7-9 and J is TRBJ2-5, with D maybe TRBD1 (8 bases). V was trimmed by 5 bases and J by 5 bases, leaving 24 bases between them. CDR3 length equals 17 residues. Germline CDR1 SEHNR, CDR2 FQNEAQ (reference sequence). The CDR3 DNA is TGTGCCAGCAGCGTCCCGGAGCCTACAGGGGGAGGGGAGACCCAGTACTTC. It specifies CASSVPEPTGGGETQYF.

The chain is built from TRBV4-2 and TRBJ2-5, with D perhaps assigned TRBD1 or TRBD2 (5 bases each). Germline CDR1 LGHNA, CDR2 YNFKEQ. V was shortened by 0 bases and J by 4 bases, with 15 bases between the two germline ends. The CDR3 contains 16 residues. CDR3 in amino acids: CASSQDFGASPETQYF. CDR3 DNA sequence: TGTGCCAGCAGCCAAGATTTCGGGGCTAGCCCAGAGACCCAGTACTTC.

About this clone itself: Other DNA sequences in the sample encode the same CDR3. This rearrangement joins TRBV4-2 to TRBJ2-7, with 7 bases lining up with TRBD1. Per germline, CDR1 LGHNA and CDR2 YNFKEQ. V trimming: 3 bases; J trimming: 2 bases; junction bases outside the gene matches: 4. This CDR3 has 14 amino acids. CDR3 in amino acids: CASSHRDSPYEQYF. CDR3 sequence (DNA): TGTGCCAGCAGCCATCGGGACAGCCCCTACGAGCAGTACTTC.

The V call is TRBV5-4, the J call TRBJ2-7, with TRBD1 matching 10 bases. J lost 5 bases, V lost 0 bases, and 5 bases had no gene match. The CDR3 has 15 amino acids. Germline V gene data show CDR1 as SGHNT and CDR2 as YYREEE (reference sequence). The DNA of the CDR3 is TGTGCCAGCAGCTTGGCCGGGACAGGGGCTCACGAGCAGTACTTC. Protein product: CASSLAGTGAHEQYF.

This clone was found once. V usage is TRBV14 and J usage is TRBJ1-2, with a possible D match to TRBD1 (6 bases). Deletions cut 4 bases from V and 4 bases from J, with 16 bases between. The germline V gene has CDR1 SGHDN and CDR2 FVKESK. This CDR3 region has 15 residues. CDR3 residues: CASSPHADSPYGYTF. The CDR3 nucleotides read TGTGCCAGCAGCCCCCACGCGGACAGTCCCTATGGCTACACCTTC.

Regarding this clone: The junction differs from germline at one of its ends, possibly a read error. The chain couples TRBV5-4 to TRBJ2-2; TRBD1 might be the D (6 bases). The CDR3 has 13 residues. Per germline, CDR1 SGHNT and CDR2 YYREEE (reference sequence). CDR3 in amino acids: CASSFGDTAELFF. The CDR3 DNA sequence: TGTGCCAGCAGCTTCGGGGACACCGCGGAGCTGTTTTTT.

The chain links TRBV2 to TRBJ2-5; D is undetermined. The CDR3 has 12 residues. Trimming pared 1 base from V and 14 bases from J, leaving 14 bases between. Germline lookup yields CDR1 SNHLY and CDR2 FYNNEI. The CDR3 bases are TGTGCCAGCAGTGAAGTCATCGCGCCCCCTTACTTC. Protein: CASSEVIAPPYF.

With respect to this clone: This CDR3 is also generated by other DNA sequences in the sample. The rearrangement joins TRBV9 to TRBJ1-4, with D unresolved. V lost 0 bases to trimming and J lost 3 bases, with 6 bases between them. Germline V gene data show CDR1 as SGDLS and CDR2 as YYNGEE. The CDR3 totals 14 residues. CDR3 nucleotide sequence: TGTGCCAGCAGCGTAGACGGAGCTAATGAAAAACTGTTTTTT. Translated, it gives CASSVDGANEKLFF.

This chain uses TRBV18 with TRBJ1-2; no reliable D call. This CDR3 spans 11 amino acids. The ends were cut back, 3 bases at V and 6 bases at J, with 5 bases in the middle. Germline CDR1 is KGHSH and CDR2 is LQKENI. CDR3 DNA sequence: TGTGCCAGCTCACCCGGGGATGGCTACACCTTC. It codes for CASSPGDGYTF.

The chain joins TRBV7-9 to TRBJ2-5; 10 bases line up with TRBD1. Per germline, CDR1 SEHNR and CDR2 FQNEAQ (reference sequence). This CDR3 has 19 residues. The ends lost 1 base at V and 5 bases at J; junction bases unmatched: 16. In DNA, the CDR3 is TGTGCCAGCAGCTTAGTGGGGTTTTCCGACAGGGGGCCGGGCGAGACCCAGTACTTC. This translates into CASSLVGFSDRGPGETQYF. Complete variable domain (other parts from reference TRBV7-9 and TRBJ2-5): DTGVSQNPRHKITKRGQNVTFRCDPISEHNRLYWYRQTLGQGPEFLTYFQNEAQLEKSRLLSDRFSAERPKGSFSTLEIQRTEQGDSAMYLCASSLVGFSDRGPGETQYFGPGTRLLVL.

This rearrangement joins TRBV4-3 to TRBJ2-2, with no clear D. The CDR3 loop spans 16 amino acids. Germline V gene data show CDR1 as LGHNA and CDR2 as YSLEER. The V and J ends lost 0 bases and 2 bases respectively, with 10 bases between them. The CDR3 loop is CASSQDIAINTGELFF. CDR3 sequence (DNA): TGCGCCAGCAGCCAAGACATTGCCATCAACACCGGGGAGCTGTTTTTT.

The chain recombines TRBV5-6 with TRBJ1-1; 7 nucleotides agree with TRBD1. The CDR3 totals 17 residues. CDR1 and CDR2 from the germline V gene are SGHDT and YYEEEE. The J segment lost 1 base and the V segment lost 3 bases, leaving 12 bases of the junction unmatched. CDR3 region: CASSSALRGQQNTEAFF. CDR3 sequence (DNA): TGTGCCAGCAGCTCGGCTCTCCGGGGACAGCAGAACACTGAAGCTTTCTTT.

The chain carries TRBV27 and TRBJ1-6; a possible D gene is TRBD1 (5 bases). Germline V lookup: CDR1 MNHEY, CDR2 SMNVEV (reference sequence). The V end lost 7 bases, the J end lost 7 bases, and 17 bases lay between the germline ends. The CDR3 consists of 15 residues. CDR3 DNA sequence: TGTGCCAGCACCCCACGGGGCGGCCAGAATTCACCCCTCCACTTT. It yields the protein CASTPRGGQNSPLHF.

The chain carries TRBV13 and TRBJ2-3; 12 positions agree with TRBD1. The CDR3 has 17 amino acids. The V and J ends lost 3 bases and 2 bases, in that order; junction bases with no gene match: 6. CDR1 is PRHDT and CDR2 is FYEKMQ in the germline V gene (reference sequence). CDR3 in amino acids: CASSLSGTGGATDTQYF. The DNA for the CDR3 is TGTGCCAGCAGCTTGTCCGGGACAGGGGGCGCCACAGATACGCAGTATTTT.

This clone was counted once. The CDR3 nucleotides read TGTGCCAGCAGTGAAGCGCTGGACAAAAACTCCTACGAGCAGTACTTC. Its protein is CASSEALDKNSYEQYF. The V gene is TRBV6-1, the J gene TRBJ2-7, with a possible D match to TRBD1 (5 bases). V was pared by 0 bases and J by 0 bases, with 12 bases between. The CDR3 is made up of 16 amino acids. CDR1 is MNHNS, CDR2 SASEGT, per germline.

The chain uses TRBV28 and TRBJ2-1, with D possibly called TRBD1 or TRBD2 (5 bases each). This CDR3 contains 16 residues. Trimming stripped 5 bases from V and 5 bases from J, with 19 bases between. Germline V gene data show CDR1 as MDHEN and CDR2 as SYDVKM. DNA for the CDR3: TGTGCCAGCAGTGCGGCAAAAGGCATGGGGGACAATGAGCAGTTCTTC. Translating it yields CASSAAKGMGDNEQFF.

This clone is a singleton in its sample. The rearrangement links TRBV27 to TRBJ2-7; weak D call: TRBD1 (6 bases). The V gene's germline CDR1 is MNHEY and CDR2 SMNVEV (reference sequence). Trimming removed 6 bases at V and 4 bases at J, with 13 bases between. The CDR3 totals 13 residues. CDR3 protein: CASSLAGEYEQYF. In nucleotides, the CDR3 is TGTGCCAGCAGCCTAGCAGGGGAGTACGAGCAGTACTTC.